A selection of T cell receptor beta chains follows, all from one sample in a study of shared clonotypes between healthy human individuals. Data came from immunoSEQ multiplex PCR; TCRdb stores just in-frame clones and leaves some out. Here the sample spans approximately 840,000 clones, about 96% being singletons. The sample taken for sequencing was naive CD8+ T cells sorted from blood. The source of these receptors is a man aged 25-45 years in good health. The CDR3 runs from the conserved cysteine through the conserved F or W. Each record gives: CDR3 DNA, CDR3 protein, clone size, D gene, V gene, J gene. The D gene is left open where the match is weak. Clone size is shown for a subset of rows, as once, few, many or a class of expanded clone.

CDR3 DNA: TGTGCCACCAGCAGATACAGGGCTGGCGCGGGCACTGAAGCTTTCTTT; CDR3 protein: CATSRYRAGAGTEAFF; clone size: -; D gene: -; V gene: TRBV15; J gene: TRBJ1-1
CDR3 DNA: TGTGCCATCAGTGATCTGGGCAGGTCGAACACCGGGGAGCTGTTTTTT; CDR3 protein: CAISDLGRSNTGELFF; clone size: -; D gene: -; V gene: TRBV10-3; J gene: TRBJ2-2
CDR3 DNA: TGTGCCAGCAGTTTCAATCAGGGGGCCACCTACGAGCAGTACTTC; CDR3 protein: CASSFNQGATYEQYF; clone size: -; D gene: TRBD1; V gene: TRBV6-5; J gene: TRBJ2-7
CDR3 DNA: TGTGCCAGCAGCCTGGGGACTAGCGGTCACTGGAATGCCGGGGAGCTGTTTTTT; CDR3 protein: CASSLGTSGHWNAGELFF; clone size: -; D gene: TRBD2; V gene: TRBV7-9; J gene: TRBJ2-2
CDR3 DNA: TGCAGCGTTGATCGCGGTGGCAACACTGAAGCTTTCTTT; CDR3 protein: CSVDRGGNTEAFF; clone size: -; D gene: -; V gene: TRBV29-1; J gene: TRBJ1-1
CDR3 DNA: TGTGCCAGCAGCTTGAGACTCTTCGCAGATACGCAGTATTTT; CDR3 protein: CASSLRLFADTQYF; clone size: -; D gene: -; V gene: TRBV11-2; J gene: TRBJ2-3
CDR3 DNA: TGTGCCAGCGAAATCCCCAGGGGGCGCGGGAATGAGCAGTTCTTC; CDR3 protein: CASEIPRGRGNEQFF; clone size: -; D gene: TRBD1; V gene: TRBV7-8; J gene: TRBJ2-1
CDR3 DNA: TGTGCCAGCAGCTTTCCGACAGGGAAAAATGAGCAGTTCTTC; CDR3 protein: CASSFPTGKNEQFF; clone size: -; D gene: TRBD1; V gene: TRBV7-9; J gene: TRBJ2-1
CDR3 DNA: TGTGCCAGCGCCGGGGGAGGAGAGACCCAGTACTTC; CDR3 protein: CASAGGGETQYF; clone size: -; D gene: -; V gene: TRBV6-5; J gene: TRBJ2-5
CDR3 DNA: TGTGCCAGCAGCTTTCAACACCTGAACACTGAAGCTTTCTTT; CDR3 protein: CASSFQHLNTEAFF; clone size: once; D gene: -; V gene: TRBV7-8; J gene: TRBJ1-1
CDR3 DNA: TGTGCCAGCAGCCACATACGAGAGACCCAGTACTTC; CDR3 protein: CASSHIRETQYF; clone size: -; D gene: -; V gene: TRBV14; J gene: TRBJ2-5
CDR3 DNA: TGTGCCAGCAGTCCTCGGATAGCTAAGACCTACGAGCAGTACTTC; CDR3 protein: CASSPRIAKTYEQYF; clone size: -; D gene: -; V gene: TRBV7-9; J gene: TRBJ2-7
CDR3 DNA: TGCAGCGTCCAGGGACTAGCGGCTAGCACAGATACGCAGTATTTT; CDR3 protein: CSVQGLAASTDTQYF; clone size: -; D gene: TRBD2; V gene: TRBV29-1; J gene: TRBJ2-3
CDR3 DNA: TGTGCCAGCAGCCCCGGTCTGCGGAGTTCTAGGGACGAGCAGTACTTC; CDR3 protein: CASSPGLRSSRDEQYF; clone size: -; D gene: -; V gene: TRBV7-2; J gene: TRBJ2-7
CDR3 DNA: TGTGCCAGCAGCTTATCGATGGACAAATACAATGAGCAGTTCTTC; CDR3 protein: CASSLSMDKYNEQFF; clone size: -; D gene: -; V gene: TRBV7-2; J gene: TRBJ2-1
CDR3 DNA: TGTGCCAGCGGCGGACAGGCATATTCCTCGCCCCAGCATTTT; CDR3 protein: CASGGQAYSSPQHF; clone size: -; D gene: TRBD1; V gene: TRBV2; J gene: TRBJ1-5
CDR3 DNA: TGTGCCAGCAGCCCTCAAAGGATGGCTTTCACTGAAGCTTTCTTT; CDR3 protein: CASSPQRMAFTEAFF; clone size: once; D gene: -; V gene: TRBV9; J gene: TRBJ1-1
CDR3 DNA: TGTGCCAGCAGCCCCTTCCCTAGCGGGGGATACAATGAGCAGTTCTTC; CDR3 protein: CASSPFPSGGYNEQFF; clone size: -; D gene: TRBD2; V gene: TRBV7-2; J gene: TRBJ2-1
CDR3 DNA: TGTGCCAGCAGTCAGGGGCCTAACTATGGCTACACCTTC; CDR3 protein: CASSQGPNYGYTF; clone size: -; D gene: -; V gene: TRBV6-6; J gene: TRBJ1-2
CDR3 DNA: TGTGCCAGCAGTTTTTATCGGGGGTCAACTAATGAAAAACTGTTTTTT; CDR3 protein: CASSFYRGSTNEKLFF; clone size: -; D gene: -; V gene: TRBV28; J gene: TRBJ1-4
CDR3 DNA: TGTGCCAGCAGCTTTAAGGACCCGACAGAAATTCTCAATGAGCAGTTCTTC; CDR3 protein: CASSFKDPTEILNEQFF; clone size: -; D gene: -; V gene: TRBV5-6; J gene: TRBJ2-1
CDR3 DNA: TGCGCCAGCAGCGCAGGCAGGGGGACCGGGGAGCTGTTTTTT; CDR3 protein: CASSAGRGTGELFF; clone size: -; D gene: TRBD1; V gene: TRBV4-1; J gene: TRBJ2-2
CDR3 DNA: TGTGCCAGCAGTTTATTGCCGGTGGCGGGGCACTCCTACGAGCAGTACTTC; CDR3 protein: CASSLLPVAGHSYEQYF; clone size: -; D gene: -; V gene: TRBV27; J gene: TRBJ2-7
CDR3 DNA: TGCGCCAGCAGTCCCAGCGGGGACTACTCCTACGAGCAGTACTTC; CDR3 protein: CASSPSGDYSYEQYF; clone size: once; D gene: TRBD2; V gene: TRBV10-2; J gene: TRBJ2-7
CDR3 DNA: TGTGCCAGCAGCCAAGGGGTTGGGGGATCCTCCTACGAGCAGTACTTC; CDR3 protein: CASSQGVGGSSYEQYF; clone size: -; D gene: -; V gene: TRBV14; J gene: TRBJ2-7
CDR3 DNA: TGTGCCAGCAGCCCCCCATCGGCCCTCTCCTACAATGAGCAGTTCTTC; CDR3 protein: CASSPPSALSYNEQFF; clone size: -; D gene: -; V gene: TRBV7-9; J gene: TRBJ2-1
CDR3 DNA: TGCAGCGTTGAAGATGGGGCTAGCGGGTGGGAGCAGTACTTC; CDR3 protein: CSVEDGASGWEQYF; clone size: -; D gene: TRBD2; V gene: TRBV29-1; J gene: TRBJ2-7
CDR3 DNA: TGTGCCAGCAGCTTAGAATCCTACGAGCAGTACTTC; CDR3 protein: CASSLESYEQYF; clone size: few; D gene: -; V gene: TRBV13; J gene: TRBJ2-7
CDR3 DNA: TGTGCCAGCAGCTCCACAGCGAAGAGGGAGCAGTTCTTC; CDR3 protein: CASSSTAKREQFF; clone size: -; D gene: -; V gene: TRBV6-6; J gene: TRBJ2-1
CDR3 DNA: TGTGCCAGCAGTCCCACCTACGAGCAGTACTTC; CDR3 protein: CASSPTYEQYF; clone size: -; D gene: -; V gene: TRBV6-1; J gene: TRBJ2-7
CDR3 DNA: TGCAGCGCCCGGGGCCTCCAAGAGACCCAGTACTTC; CDR3 protein: CSARGLQETQYF; clone size: -; D gene: -; V gene: TRBV29-1; J gene: TRBJ2-5
CDR3 DNA: TGTGCCAGCAGCTGGGGAGACAGGGGCTACGAGCAGTACTTC; CDR3 protein: CASSWGDRGYEQYF; clone size: -; D gene: TRBD1; V gene: TRBV11-2; J gene: TRBJ2-7
CDR3 DNA: TGCGCCAGCAGCCAAGAAGAGGGGGGCCTTAATGAGCAGTTCTTC; CDR3 protein: CASSQEEGGLNEQFF; clone size: -; D gene: -; V gene: TRBV4-1; J gene: TRBJ2-1
CDR3 DNA: TGTGCCAGCAGCCCAAGACTAGCGGGAGGGTATGGAGAGCAGTACTTC; CDR3 protein: CASSPRLAGGYGEQYF; clone size: -; D gene: TRBD2; V gene: TRBV9; J gene: TRBJ2-7
CDR3 DNA: TGTGCCAGCAGTTTAGGCGGGAGGGCGGGAGAGACCCAGTACTTC; CDR3 protein: CASSLGGRAGETQYF; clone size: -; D gene: TRBD2; V gene: TRBV28; J gene: TRBJ2-5
CDR3 DNA: TGTGCCAGCAGTCCCCGGGGGGCGGTGGAGACCCAGTACTTC; CDR3 protein: CASSPRGAVETQYF; clone size: -; D gene: -; V gene: TRBV11-2; J gene: TRBJ2-5
CDR3 DNA: TGTGCCAGCAGCCTCGGGGTCAATGAGCAGTTCTTC; CDR3 protein: CASSLGVNEQFF; clone size: once; D gene: -; V gene: TRBV11-2; J gene: TRBJ2-1